The sequence of this T cell receptor beta chain was determined in a study of STAT5B mutations in CD4+ large granular lymphocyte leukemia. Study results and caveats: Main leukemic clonotypes were patient-specific, but around 25% appeared at low frequency elsewhere. Without putative leukemic clones, patient CD4-sorted repertoires remained more clonal than healthy CD4+ repertoires. The CD4+ versus CD8+ T-LGLL clonality difference may reflect limited sample size.

The V gene lost 3 bases and the J gene lost 4 bases, with 9 bases spanning the gap. The CDR3 is made up of 13 amino acids. From germline, CDR1 is LNHDA and CDR2 SQIVND (reference sequence). Sequencing was at survey level. The data were produced by immunoSEQ multiplex PCR, yet TCRdb's version contains in-frame clones alone and is incomplete. The top ten hold 0.35% to 0.4% of the sample, which has tens of thousands of clones, 65% to 85% seen once. Regarding this clone: The antigen remains undetermined.

Sequenced material: CD4+ T cells from blood buffy coats. This clonotype was obtained from a human donor in good health. V usage is TRBV19 and J usage is TRBJ1-2, with D unresolved. The CDR3 nucleotides read TGTGCCAGTAGTATGAGGACCGTCTATGGCTACACCTTC. Its translation is CASSMRTVYGYTF.